A single T cell receptor (beta chain) is shown here with its context. Its antigen is undetermined. This CDR3 is 17 amino acids long. CDR1 and CDR2 from the germline V gene are SQVTM and ANQGSEA. The V end was cut by 1 base, the J end by 0 bases, with 16 bases between. The record originates from a study of cytomegalovirus exposure and HLA in healthy donors. Findings and caveats of the study: In vitro assays verified that a few CMV-associated chains recognized CMV antigens specifically. Most subjects had HLA-A and HLA-B alleles reportedly predicted accurately by TCR beta sequences. Analyzed later, most CMV-associated TCR beta chains appeared HLA-restricted.

In the PCR, 60 Vbeta and 13 Jbeta primers were used. Assay used: immunoSEQ multiplex PCR; TCRdb lists only in-frame clones, some missing. Recorded for this sample: some 110,000 clones. Sequencing used PBMCs. The chain has TRBV29-1 and TRBJ2-1; D gene ambiguous. This clonotype was sampled from a man between 18 and 35 years old in good health and CMV-seronegative. The CDR3 DNA follows: TGCAGCGTTGAAGGAGTTTGGGCCGAAAGCTCCTACAATGAGCAGTTCTTC. As protein: CSVEGVWAESSYNEQFF.